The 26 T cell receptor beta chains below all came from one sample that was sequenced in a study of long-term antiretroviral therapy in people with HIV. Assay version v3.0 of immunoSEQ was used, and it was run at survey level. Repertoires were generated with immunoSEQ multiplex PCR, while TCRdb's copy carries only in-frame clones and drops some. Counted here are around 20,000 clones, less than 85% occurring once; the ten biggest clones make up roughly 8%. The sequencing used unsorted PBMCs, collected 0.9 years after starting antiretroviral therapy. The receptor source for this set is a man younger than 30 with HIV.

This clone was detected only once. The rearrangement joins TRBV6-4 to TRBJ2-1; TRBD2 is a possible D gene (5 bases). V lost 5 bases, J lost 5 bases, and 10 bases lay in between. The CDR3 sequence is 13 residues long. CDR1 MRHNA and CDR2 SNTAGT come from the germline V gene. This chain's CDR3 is CASSIGLNNEQFF. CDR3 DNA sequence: TGTGCCAGCAGTATCGGACTGAACAATGAGCAGTTCTTC.

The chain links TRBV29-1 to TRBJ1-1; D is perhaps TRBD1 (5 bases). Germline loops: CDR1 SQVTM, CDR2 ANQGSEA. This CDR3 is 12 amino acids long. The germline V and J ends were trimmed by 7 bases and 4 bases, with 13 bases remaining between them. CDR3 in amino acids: CSALPGPTEAFF. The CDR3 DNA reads TGCAGCGCCCTCCCAGGGCCCACTGAAGCTTTCTTT.

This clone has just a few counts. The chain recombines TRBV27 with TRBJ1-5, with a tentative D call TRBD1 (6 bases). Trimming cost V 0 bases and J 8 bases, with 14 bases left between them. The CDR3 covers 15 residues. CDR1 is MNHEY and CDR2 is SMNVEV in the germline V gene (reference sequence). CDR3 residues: CASSLSWGSGEPQHF. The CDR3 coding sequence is TGTGCCAGCAGTTTATCGTGGGGGTCAGGGGAGCCCCAGCATTTT.

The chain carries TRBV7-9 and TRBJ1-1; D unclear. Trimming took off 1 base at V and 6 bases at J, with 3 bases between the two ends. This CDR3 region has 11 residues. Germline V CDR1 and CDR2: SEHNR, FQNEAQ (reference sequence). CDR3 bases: TGTGCCAGCAGCTTAGGCTCTGAAGCTTTCTTT. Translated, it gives CASSLGSEAFF.

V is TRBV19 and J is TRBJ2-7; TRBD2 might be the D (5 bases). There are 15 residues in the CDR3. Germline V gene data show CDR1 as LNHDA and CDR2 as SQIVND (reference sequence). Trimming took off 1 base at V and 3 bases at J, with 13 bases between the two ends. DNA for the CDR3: TGTGCCAGTAGTATAGTAGGAGGTGCCGGCTACGAGCAGTACGTC. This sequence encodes CASSIVGGAGYEQYV.

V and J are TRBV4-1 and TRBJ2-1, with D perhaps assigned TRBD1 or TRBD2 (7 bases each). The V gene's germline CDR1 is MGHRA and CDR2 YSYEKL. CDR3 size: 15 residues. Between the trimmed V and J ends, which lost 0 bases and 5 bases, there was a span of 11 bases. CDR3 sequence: CASSQESGGDNEQFF. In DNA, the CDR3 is TGCGCCAGCAGCCAAGAGTCAGGGGGGGACAATGAGCAGTTCTTC.

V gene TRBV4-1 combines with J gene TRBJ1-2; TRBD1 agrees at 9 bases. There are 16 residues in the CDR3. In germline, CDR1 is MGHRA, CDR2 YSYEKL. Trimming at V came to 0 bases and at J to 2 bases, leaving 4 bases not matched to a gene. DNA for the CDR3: TGCGCCAGCAGCCAAGAAATTACAGGGGGCAACTATGGCTACACCTTC. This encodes CASSQEITGGNYGYTF.

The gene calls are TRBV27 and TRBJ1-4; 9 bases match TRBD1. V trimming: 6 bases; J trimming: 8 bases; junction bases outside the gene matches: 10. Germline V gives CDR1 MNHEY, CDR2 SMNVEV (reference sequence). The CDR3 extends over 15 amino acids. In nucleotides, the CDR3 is TGTGCCAGCAGATTACAGGGGGCCGTGGGGGAAAAACTGTTTTTT. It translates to CASRLQGAVGEKLFF.

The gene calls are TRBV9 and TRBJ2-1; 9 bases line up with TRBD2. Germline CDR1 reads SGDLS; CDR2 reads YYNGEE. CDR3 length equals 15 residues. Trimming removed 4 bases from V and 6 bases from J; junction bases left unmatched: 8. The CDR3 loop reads CASSPPGTSLNEQFF. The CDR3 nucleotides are TGTGCCAGCAGCCCCCCCGGGACTAGCCTCAATGAGCAGTTCTTC.

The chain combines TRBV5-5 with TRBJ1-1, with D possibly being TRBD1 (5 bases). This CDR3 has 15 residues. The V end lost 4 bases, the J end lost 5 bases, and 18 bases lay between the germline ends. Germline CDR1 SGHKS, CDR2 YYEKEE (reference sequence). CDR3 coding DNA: TGTGCCAGCAGCCCCCAAGTGGGGGTTGGGACTGAAGCTTTCTTT. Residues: CASSPQVGVGTEAFF.

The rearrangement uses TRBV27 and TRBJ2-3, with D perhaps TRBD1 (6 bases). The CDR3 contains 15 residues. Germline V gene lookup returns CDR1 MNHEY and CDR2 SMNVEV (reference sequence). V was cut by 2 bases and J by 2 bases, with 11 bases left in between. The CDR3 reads CASSLPGENTDTQYF. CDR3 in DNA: TGTGCCAGCAGTTTACCAGGGGAGAACACAGATACGCAGTATTTT.

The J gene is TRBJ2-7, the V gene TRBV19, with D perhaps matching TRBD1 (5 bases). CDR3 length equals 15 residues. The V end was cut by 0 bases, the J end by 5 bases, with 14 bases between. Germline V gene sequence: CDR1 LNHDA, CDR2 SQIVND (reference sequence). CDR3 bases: TGTGCCAGTAGTATAGATTGGGCAACAGGCGACGAGCAGTACTTC. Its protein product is CASSIDWATGDEQYF. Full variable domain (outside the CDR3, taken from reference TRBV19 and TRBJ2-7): DGGITQSPKYLFRKEGQNVTLSCEQNLNHDAMYWYRQDPGQGLRLIYYSQIVNDFQKGDIAEGYSVSREKKESFPLTVTSAQKNPTAFYLCASSIDWATGDEQYFGPGTRLTVT.

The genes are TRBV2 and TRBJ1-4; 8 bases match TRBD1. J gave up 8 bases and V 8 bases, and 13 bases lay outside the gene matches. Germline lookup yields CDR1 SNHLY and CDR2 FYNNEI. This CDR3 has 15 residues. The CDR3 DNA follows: TGTGCCAGCTCGAGGGATAGACAGGGGCGGGAAAAACTGTTTTTT. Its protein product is CASSRDRQGREKLFF.

The CDR3 DNA reads TGTGCCAGCAGGGGGAACACTGAAGCTTTCTTT. As protein: CASRGNTEAFF. This chain joins TRBV2 and TRBJ1-1; D remains ambiguous. This CDR3 is built from 11 residues. V was trimmed by 6 bases and J by 1 base, leaving 3 bases between them. Germline values: CDR1 SNHLY, CDR2 FYNNEI.

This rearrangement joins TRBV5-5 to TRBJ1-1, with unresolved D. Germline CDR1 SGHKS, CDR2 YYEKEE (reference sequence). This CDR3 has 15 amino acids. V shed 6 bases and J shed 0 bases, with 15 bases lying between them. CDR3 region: CASTLQEGVNTEAFF. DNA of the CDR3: TGTGCCAGCACCCTTCAGGAGGGAGTGAACACTGAAGCTTTCTTT.

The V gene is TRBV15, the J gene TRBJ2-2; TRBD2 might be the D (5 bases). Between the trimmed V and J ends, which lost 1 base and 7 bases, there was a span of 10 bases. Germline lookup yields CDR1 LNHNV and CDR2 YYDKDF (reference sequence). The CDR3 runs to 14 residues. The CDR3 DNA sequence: TGTGCCACCAGCAGAGGAGGGCTTAGCGGGGAGCTGTTTTTT. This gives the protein CATSRGGLSGELFF.

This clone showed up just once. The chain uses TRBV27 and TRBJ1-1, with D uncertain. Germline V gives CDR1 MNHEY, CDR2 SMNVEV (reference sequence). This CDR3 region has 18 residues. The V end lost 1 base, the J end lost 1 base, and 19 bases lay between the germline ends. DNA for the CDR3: TGTGCCAGCAGTTTATTCTACACAGAGGTACATAGGAACACTGAAGCTTTCTTT. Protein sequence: CASSLFYTEVHRNTEAFF.

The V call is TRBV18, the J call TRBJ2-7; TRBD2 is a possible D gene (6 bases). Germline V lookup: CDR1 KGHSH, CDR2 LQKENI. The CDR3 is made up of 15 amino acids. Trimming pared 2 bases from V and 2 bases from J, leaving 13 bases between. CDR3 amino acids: CASSPGSGGTYEQYV. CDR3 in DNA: TGTGCCAGCTCACCAGGGAGTGGAGGGACCTACGAGCAGTACGTC.

CDR3 coding DNA: TGTGCCACCAGCGCGGGACAGGACACTGAAGCTTTCTTT. This codes for CATSAGQDTEAFF. The chain employs TRBV15 and TRBJ1-1; 8 positions match TRBD1. This CDR3 has 13 residues. J lost 3 bases, V lost 5 bases, and 2 bases had no gene match. Germline CDR1 is LNHNV and CDR2 is YYDKDF (reference sequence).

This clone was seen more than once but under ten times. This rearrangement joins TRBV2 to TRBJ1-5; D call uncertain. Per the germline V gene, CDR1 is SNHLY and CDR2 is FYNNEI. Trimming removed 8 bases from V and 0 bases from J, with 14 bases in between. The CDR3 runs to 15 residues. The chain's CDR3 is CASDPAGYSNQPQHF. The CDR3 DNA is TGTGCCAGCGATCCGGCGGGGTATAGCAATCAGCCCCAGCATTTT.

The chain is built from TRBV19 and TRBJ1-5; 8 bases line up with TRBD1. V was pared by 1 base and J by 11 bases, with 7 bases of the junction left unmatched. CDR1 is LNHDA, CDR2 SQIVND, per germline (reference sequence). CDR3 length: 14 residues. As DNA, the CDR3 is TGTGCCAGTAGTATAGGACCAGGGGGCACGACCCAGCATTTT. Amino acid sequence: CASSIGPGGTTQHF.

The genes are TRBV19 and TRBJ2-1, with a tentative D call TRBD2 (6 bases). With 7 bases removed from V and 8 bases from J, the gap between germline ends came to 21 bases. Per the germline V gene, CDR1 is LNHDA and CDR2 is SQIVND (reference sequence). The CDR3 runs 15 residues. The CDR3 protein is CASTRGSGRNDEQFF. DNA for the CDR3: TGTGCCAGTACACGTGGCTCAGGGAGGAACGATGAGCAGTTCTTC.

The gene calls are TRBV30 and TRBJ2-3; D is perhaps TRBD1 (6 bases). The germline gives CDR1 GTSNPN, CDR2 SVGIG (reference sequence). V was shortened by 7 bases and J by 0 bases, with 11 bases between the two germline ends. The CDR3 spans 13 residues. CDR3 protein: CAFRTVSTDTQYF. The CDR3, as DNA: TGTGCCTTCAGGACAGTCAGCACAGATACGCAGTATTTT.

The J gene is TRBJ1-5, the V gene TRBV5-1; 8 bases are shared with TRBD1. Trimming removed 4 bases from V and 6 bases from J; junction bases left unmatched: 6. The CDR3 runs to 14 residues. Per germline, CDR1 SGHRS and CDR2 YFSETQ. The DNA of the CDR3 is TGCGCCAGCAGCCTCGGACAGGGCAGTCAGCCCCAGCATTTT. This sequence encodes CASSLGQGSQPQHF.

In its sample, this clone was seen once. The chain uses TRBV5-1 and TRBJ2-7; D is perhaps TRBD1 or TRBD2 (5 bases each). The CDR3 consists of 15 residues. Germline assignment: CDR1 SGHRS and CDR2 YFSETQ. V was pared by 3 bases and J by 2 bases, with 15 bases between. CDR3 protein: CASSWGSTRPYEQYV. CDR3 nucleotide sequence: TGCGCCAGCAGCTGGGGGTCCACGCGACCCTACGAGCAGTACGTC.

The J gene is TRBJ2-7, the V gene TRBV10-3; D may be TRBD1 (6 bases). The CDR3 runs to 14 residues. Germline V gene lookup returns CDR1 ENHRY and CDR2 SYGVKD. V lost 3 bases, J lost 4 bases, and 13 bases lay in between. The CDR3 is CAISDPGDRYEQYF. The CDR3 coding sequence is TGTGCCATCAGTGATCCAGGGGATAGATACGAGCAGTACTTC.